This TCR beta chain originates from a study of T-cell reconstitution after alpha-beta-depleted transplantation in children. Study-level points and caveats: Several hundred expanded graft clones reportedly were the source of alpha-beta T cells about two months after transplant. Some patients' high day-60 TCRbeta diversity was traced to surviving recipient T cells and thymic progenitors. After one year, T-cell counts and TCRbeta diversity mostly came from new T cells.

V was pared by 6 bases and J by 2 bases, with 11 bases between. This CDR3 comprises 12 residues. Per germline, CDR1 DFQATT and CDR2 SNEGSKA (reference sequence). Concerning this clonotype: Its antigen remains unknown.

The TCRbeta library was prepared with unique molecular identifiers. TCRdb reanalysed the PCR reads using MiXCR and keeps one entry per CDR3 protein. The sample has approximately 630,000 distinct CDR3 sequences, over 10% seen once. The chain couples TRBV20-1 to TRBJ2-7; no definite D call. This TCR was recovered from a girl aged 2 to 9 with congenital amegakaryocytic thrombocytopenia, due to receive a stem cell transplant. Sequenced material: PBMCs, taken before TCRalphabeta/CD19-depleted stem cell transplant. CDR3 protein: CSANPGPYEQYF. The CDR3 DNA follows: TGCAGTGCGAACCCGGGCCCCTACGAGCAGTACTTC.